Listed here are 18 T cell receptor beta chains from one sample, sequenced in a study of T-cell reconstitution after alpha-beta-depleted transplantation in children. Preparation of the TCRbeta library involved a method that used unique molecular identifiers. TCRdb passed the PCR reads through MiXCR, listing each CDR3 protein once. Among about 690,000 distinct CDR3 sequences listed, 15% to 20% were seen once. This material consisted of PBMCs from the stem cell graft donor, taken from the stem cell graft. These receptors originate from a human donor who donated a stem cell graft to a child with acute myeloid leukemia.

The table lists this clonotype with a count of one. This may stem from a read error, because a much larger clone lies one nucleotide away. The gene calls are TRBV20-1 and TRBJ1-5; the D is unclear. This CDR3 is 16 amino acids long. The germline V gene encodes CDR1 DFQATT and CDR2 SNEGSKA (reference sequence). For the CDR3, the DNA is TGCTGTGCTAGTATGGGCAGGAGGGATAGCAATCAGCCCCAGCATTTT. Translated: CCASMGRRDSNQPQHF.

The chain has TRBV7-2 and TRBJ2-2; no definite D call. The germline gives CDR1 SGHTA, CDR2 FQGNSA. V lost 1 base and J lost 6, with 6 bases in between. The CDR3 is 13 residues long. The CDR3 bases are TGTGCCAGCAGCTTAGGGTTCGCCGGGGAGCTGTTTTTT. Translation gives CASSLGFAGELFF.

CDR3 region: CASSQTGQWGYTF. For the CDR3, the DNA is TGCGCCAGCAGCCAGACAGGACAGTGGGGCTACACCTTC. The rearrangement links TRBV4-3 to TRBJ1-2, with a possible D match to TRBD1 (6 bases). Germline assignment: CDR1 LGHNA and CDR2 YSLEER. The CDR3 consists of 13 residues. Trimming left V 3 bases short and J 8 bases short, with 13 bases between.

This clonotype was observed at least ten times. V and J are TRBV12-3 or TRBV12-4 and TRBJ1-6, with D possibly TRBD1 on 5 matching bases. V lost 6 bases and J 6 bases, leaving 12 bases between the germline ends. This CDR3 spans 14 amino acids. The CDR3 reads CASRDGTSNSPLHF. The CDR3, as DNA: TGTGCCAGCAGGGACGGGACTTCTAATTCACCCCTCCACTTT.

This clonotype was seen many times. J is TRBJ2-3 and V is TRBV27; no clear D. Germline V lookup: CDR1 MNHEY, CDR2 SMNVEV (reference sequence). V lost 2 bases and J lost 3, with 12 bases in between. The CDR3 loop spans 15 amino acids. CDR3 loop: CASSLRGSLTDTQYF. The DNA for the CDR3 is TGTGCCAGCAGTTTACGAGGTTCCCTTACAGATACGCAGTATTTT.

This clonotype was seen repeatedly, ten times or more. This chain connects TRBV20-1 to TRBJ1-5; possible D gene TRBD1, 5 bases. The V and J ends lost 5 bases and 3 bases respectively, with 8 bases between them. Germline V lookup: CDR1 DFQATT, CDR2 SNEGSKA (reference sequence). This CDR3 comprises 12 residues. CDR3 protein: CSALGPNQPQHF. CDR3 nucleotides: TGCAGTGCTTTGGGGCCCAATCAGCCCCAGCATTTT.

Many counts were recorded for this clonotype. The J gene is TRBJ2-3, the V gene TRBV7-9, with D possibly TRBD2 on 5 matching bases. From germline, CDR1 is SEHNR and CDR2 FQNEAQ (reference sequence). The CDR3 runs 14 residues. V was trimmed by 4 bases and J by 3 bases, leaving 11 bases between them. The CDR3 spells CASSSTRTTDTQYF. The CDR3 coding sequence is TGTGCCAGCAGCTCCACTAGGACGACAGATACGCAGTATTTT.

This clonotype was detected ten times or more. The CDR3 DNA follows: TGCGCCAGCAGCCCAGATGGGGAATACGAGCAGTACTTC. It translates to CASSPDGEYEQYF. This chain connects TRBV4-3 to TRBJ2-7; D is unclear. Trimming cost V 4 bases and J 4 bases, with 11 bases left between them. This CDR3 is 13 amino acids long. Germline V gene sequence: CDR1 LGHNA, CDR2 YSLEER.

As concerns this clonotype: A much larger clone is a single base away; this may be a read error. The chain has TRBV20-1 and TRBJ1-1; unclear D gene. The CDR3 runs 10 residues. V lost 5 bases and J 8 bases, leaving 9 bases between the germline ends. The germline V gene has CDR1 DFQATT and CDR2 SNEGSKA (reference sequence). CDR3 region: CSAHGLEAFF. In DNA form, the CDR3 reads TGCAGTGCTCACGGACTGGAAGCTTTCTTT.

The chain recombines TRBV20-1 with TRBJ2-2, with TRBD2 matching over 8 bases. The J segment lost 1 base and the V segment lost 3 bases, leaving 1 base of the junction unmatched. The CDR3 has 14 residues. Germline CDR1 is DFQATT and CDR2 is SNEGSKA (reference sequence). The CDR3 is CSASSGVNTGELFF. The DNA for the CDR3 is TGCAGTGCTAGTAGCGGGGTGAACACCGGGGAGCTGTTTTTT.

CDR3 in amino acids: CASSFLSYNEKLFF. In DNA, the CDR3 is TGCGCCAGCAGCTTCCTCAGCTATAATGAAAAACTGTTTTTT. The chain uses TRBV5-1 and TRBJ1-4; D call uncertain. Trimming removed 2 bases at V and 4 bases at J, with 9 bases between. Germline loops: CDR1 SGHRS, CDR2 YFSETQ. The CDR3 contains 14 residues.

The chain uses TRBV12-3 or TRBV12-4 and TRBJ2-2, with 9 bases identical to TRBD2. The CDR3 consists of 15 residues. V shed 6 bases, J shed 4 bases, and the junction held 6 bases outside the gene matches. CDR3 DNA: TGTGCCAGCAGCCCTAGCGGGGATCTCACCGGGGAGCTGTTTTTT. This codes for CASSPSGDLTGELFF.

This clonotype appeared many times. J is TRBJ2-4 and V is TRBV20-1, with TRBD1 matching over 10 bases. This CDR3 has 15 residues. From germline, CDR1 is DFQATT and CDR2 SNEGSKA (reference sequence). V lost 6 bases and J lost 1; bases outside the gene matches: 6. Here the CDR3 DNA reads TGCAGTGCCTCCGGGACAGGGGCGGCCAAAAACATTCAGTACTTC. As protein: CSASGTGAAKNIQYF.

The rearrangement joins TRBV20-1 to TRBJ2-5; no firm D call. V was clipped by 0 bases and J by 4 bases, with 12 bases between them. This CDR3 spans 14 amino acids. Germline V lookup: CDR1 DFQATT, CDR2 SNEGSKA (reference sequence). The CDR3 sequence is CSARDPGRRETQYF. CDR3 nucleotides: TGCAGTGCTAGAGATCCGGGCAGGAGAGAGACCCAGTACTTC.

This clonotype appeared a few times. The chain has TRBV7-6 and TRBJ2-5; perhaps D is TRBD1 or TRBD2 (5 bases each). V dropped 3 bases and J dropped 3 bases, with 11 bases sitting between them. The CDR3 sequence is 14 residues long. CDR1 is SGHVS, CDR2 FNYEAQ, per germline. The CDR3 region is CASSFSRGKETQYF. CDR3 coding DNA: TGTGCCAGCAGCTTCAGCCGGGGCAAAGAGACCCAGTACTTC. The variable domain in full, with the rest retrieved from reference TRBV7-6 and TRBJ2-5, is GAGVSQSPRYKVTKRGQDVALRCDPISGHVSLYWYRQALGQGPEFLTYFNYEAQQDKSGLPNDRFSAERPEGSISTLTIQRTEQRDSAMYRCASSFSRGKETQYFGPGTRLLVL.

This clonotype was found many times. The chain carries TRBV20-1 and TRBJ2-7; TRBD1 might be the D (5 bases). There are 12 residues in the CDR3. The V gene lost 6 bases and the J gene lost 3 bases, with 12 bases spanning the gap. Per the germline V gene, CDR1 is DFQATT and CDR2 is SNEGSKA (reference sequence). The CDR3 reads CSALDQGYEQYV. CDR3 DNA: TGCAGTGCATTGGACCAGGGCTACGAGCAGTACGTC.

This clonotype has just a few counts. This chain connects TRBV5-6 to TRBJ2-1; D remains unclear. Germline CDR1 and CDR2: SGHDT and YYEEEE. The CDR3 contains 17 residues. V lost 1 base to trimming and J lost 0 bases, with 14 bases between them. The CDR3 here is CASSLSLGWSSYNEQFF. The CDR3 DNA reads as TGTGCCAGCAGCTTGTCGTTGGGGTGGAGCTCCTACAATGAGCAGTTCTTC.

This clonotype turned up a few times. V is TRBV6-2 or TRBV6-3 and J is TRBJ1-1; D gene uncertain. The CDR3 runs 14 residues. The germline V gene encodes CDR1 MNHEY and CDR2 SVGEGT. V lost 7 bases and J lost 1, with 13 bases in between. CDR3 loop: CASTGVGRNTEAFF. Written as DNA, the CDR3 is TGTGCCAGCACTGGCGTTGGAAGGAACACTGAAGCTTTCTTT.